These 19 T cell receptor beta chains share one sample of origin, sequenced in a study of blood T cells in healthy people across ages (dated by TCRdb to the mid-2010s). The protocol used for the library was 5' RACE. For sequencing, an Illumina HiSeq 2500 was employed. A second PCR of about 7 to 12 cycles was run with a J-beta primer mix and a sample-barcoded 5' primer. TCRdb's own reprocessing of the public reads used fastp at Q25 and MiXCR and kept productive beta chains. When rows share a CDR3 protein, they turn into one entry using the most common DNA and genes. This sample is represented by approximately 1.5 million distinct CDR3 sequences; about 35% of them were singletons. The ten largest account for over 9% of the sample. The source material was blood. These TCRs come from a woman between 25 and 40 years old in good health.

This clonotype occurred a few times. The V call is TRBV5-6, the J call TRBJ1-1; no definite D call. CDR3 length: 14 amino acids. Germline CDR1 and CDR2: SGHDT and YYEEEE. Trimming cost V 1 base and J 5 bases, with 12 bases left between them. The CDR3 reads CASSLSIVGTEAFF. Written as DNA, the CDR3 is TGTGCCAGCAGCTTGTCGATAGTAGGGACTGAAGCTTTCTTT.

This clonotype was seen a few times. The CDR3 sequence is CASSLIPAGQNEQFF. As DNA, the CDR3 is TGTGCCAGCAGCTTAATCCCCGCAGGGCAAAATGAGCAGTTCTTC. The V call is TRBV7-3, the J call TRBJ2-1; tentatively, D is TRBD1 (5 bases). Germline V gene sequence: CDR1 SGHTA, CDR2 FQGTGA. Trimming took off 1 base at V and 7 bases at J, with 14 bases between the two ends. The CDR3 is 15 residues long.

The CDR3 bases are TGTGCCAGCCTCACGGCCGAGGAGCTGTTTTTT. Amino acids: CASLTAEELFF. The chain carries TRBV28 and TRBJ2-2, with no clear D. Between the trimmed V and J ends, which lost 8 bases and 10 bases, there was a span of 11 bases. The germline V gene has CDR1 MDHEN and CDR2 SYDVKM. This CDR3 has 11 residues.

This clonotype was detected a few times. The rearrangement uses TRBV5-8 and TRBJ2-5, with D uncertain. Germline loops: CDR1 SGHTS, CDR2 YDEGEE. The length of the CDR3 is 13 residues. Trimming stripped 2 bases from V and 4 bases from J, with 9 bases between. The DNA for the CDR3 is TGTGCCAGCAGCTTTAAGGGAACAGAGACCCAGTACTTC. This translates into CASSFKGTETQYF.

The chain uses TRBV20-1 and TRBJ2-7; D might be TRBD1 (6 bases). Germline V gene data show CDR1 as DFQATT and CDR2 as SNEGSKA (reference sequence). The CDR3 has 14 amino acids. Trimming left V 0 bases short and J 2 bases short, with 11 bases between. The CDR3 loop is CSARDQDSPYEQYF. In DNA, the CDR3 is TGCAGTGCTAGAGATCAGGACAGCCCCTACGAGCAGTACTTC.

This clonotype was seen ten or more times. Its ends do not fully match the called genes, so a read error is possible. V gene TRBV5-1 combines with J gene TRBJ2-1; 8 nucleotides line up with TRBD1. Germline V gene lookup returns CDR1 SGHRS and CDR2 YFSETQ. This CDR3 is built from 14 residues. The DNA for the CDR3 is TGTGCCAGCAGTCCCCAGGGGGCGGGCAATGAGCAGTTCTTC. Amino acid sequence: CASSPQGAGNEQFF. Full variable domain (remainder filled in from reference TRBV5-1 and TRBJ2-1): KAGVTQTPRYLIKTRGQQVTLSCSPISGHRSVSWYQQTPGQGLQFLFEYFSETQRNKGNFPGRFSGRQFSNSRSEMNVSTLELGDSALYLCASSPQGAGNEQFFGPGTRLTVL.

The chain couples TRBV7-7 to TRBJ2-2; possible D gene TRBD2, 7 bases. Trimming took off 1 base at V and 2 bases at J, with 11 bases between the two ends. This CDR3 contains 16 residues. Per germline, CDR1 SSHAT and CDR2 FNYEAQ (reference sequence). The CDR3 coding sequence is TGTGCCAGCAGCTTAGTGGGGGGGCTCAACACCGGGGAGCTGTTTTTT. It codes for CASSLVGGLNTGELFF.

This clonotype was observed a handful of times. The CDR3 region has the DNA TGCAGTGCTAGAGATACGAGGGGGGGCCTGGAGACCCAGTACTTC. It yields the protein CSARDTRGGLETQYF. The chain couples TRBV20-1 to TRBJ2-5, with TRBD2 as a possible D gene (7 bases). The CDR3 runs to 15 residues. CDR1 and CDR2 (germline): DFQATT, SNEGSKA (reference sequence). Trimming took 0 bases from V and 5 from J, leaving 16 bases between them.

V is TRBV29-1 and J is TRBJ1-2, with unresolved D. Germline assignment: CDR1 SQVTM and CDR2 ANQGSEA. Trimming took off 4 bases at V and 1 base at J, with 13 bases between the two ends. The CDR3 loop spans 14 amino acids. The CDR3 here is CSVGVAGSNYGYTF. The CDR3 DNA is TGCAGCGTTGGAGTAGCCGGTAGTAACTATGGCTACACCTTC.

A few counts support this clonotype. The CDR3 DNA reads TGTGCCAGCAGCTTAGCGGCAGGGTATTCCTTGACTGAAGCTTTCTTT. Translation gives CASSLAAGYSLTEAFF. The rearrangement links TRBV7-9 to TRBJ1-1; D is perhaps TRBD1 (5 bases). V lost 0 bases, J lost 5 bases, and 16 bases lay in between. Germline V CDR1 and CDR2: SEHNR, FQNEAQ (reference sequence). The CDR3 length is 16 residues.

The chain employs TRBV6-1 and TRBJ1-4; TRBD1 matches 7 bases. The trim removed 8 bases at V and 0 bases at J, leaving 3 bases unmatched. Germline V lookup: CDR1 MNHNS, CDR2 SASEGT. The CDR3 is made up of 14 amino acids. CDR3: CASCTGATNEKLFF. The CDR3 coding sequence is TGTGCCAGCTGTACAGGGGCAACTAATGAAAAACTGTTTTTT.

The chain has TRBV12-3 or TRBV12-4 and TRBJ2-7; 10 bases map to TRBD1. The V segment lost 8 bases and the J segment 2 bases; nucleotides outside the gene matches: 9. The CDR3 is 15 residues long. CDR3 loop: CASGETGQGPYEQYF. The CDR3 nucleotides are TGTGCCAGCGGTGAAACGGGACAGGGGCCCTACGAGCAGTACTTC.

This chain joins TRBV7-3 and TRBJ2-3; 7 positions match TRBD2. The CDR3 has 16 residues. CDR1 and CDR2 (germline): SGHTA, FQGTGA. The V segment lost 2 bases and the J segment 0 bases; nucleotides outside the gene matches: 5. CDR3 nucleotide sequence: TGTGCCAGCAGCTTAGGCTGGCGGGGGAGCACAGATACGCAGTATTTT. Its translation is CASSLGWRGSTDTQYF.

This chain links TRBV27 with TRBJ2-7; 7 nucleotides match TRBD1. J was trimmed by 0 bases and V by 5 bases; bases with no gene match: 7. Germline-derived CDR1 and CDR2 are MNHEY and SMNVEV (reference sequence). The CDR3 spans 15 residues. CDR3 DNA: TGTGCCAGCAGTCGTCAGGGGGTAACCTCCTACGAGCAGTACTTC. Protein: CASSRQGVTSYEQYF.

This chain links TRBV20-1 with TRBJ1-5; D call uncertain. The germline V gene has CDR1 DFQATT and CDR2 SNEGSKA (reference sequence). The CDR3 totals 14 residues. Trimming cost V 4 bases and J 4 bases, with 14 bases left between them. The CDR3 spells CSAMSPITNQPQHF. For the CDR3, the DNA is TGCAGTGCTATGAGTCCTATTACTAATCAGCCCCAGCATTTT.

The chain couples TRBV7-3 to TRBJ2-1; 8 bases map to TRBD2. Unmatched junction bases numbered 7, after V lost 1 base and J lost 2 bases. The CDR3 covers 17 residues. Per germline, CDR1 SGHTA and CDR2 FQGTGA. DNA of the CDR3: TGTGCCAGCAGCTTAAGTACTGCGGGAGGAACCTACAATGAGCAGTTCTTC. Encoded protein: CASSLSTAGGTYNEQFF.

The genes are TRBV25-1 and TRBJ1-1; D remains ambiguous. The CDR3 consists of 12 residues. Germline V lookup: CDR1 MGHDK, CDR2 SYGVNS. V lost 6 bases, J lost 2 bases, and 7 bases lay in between. The CDR3 nucleotides are TGTGCCAGCAGACGGACCAACACTGAAGCTTTCTTT. Encoded protein: CASRRTNTEAFF.

This clonotype occurred a few times. V usage is TRBV12-3 or TRBV12-4 and J usage is TRBJ2-1, with unresolved D. CDR3 size: 11 residues. V was pared by 6 bases and J by 6 bases, with 6 bases between. The CDR3 coding sequence is TGTGCCAGCAGGGTTGGCAATGAGCAGTTCTTC. It is translated as CASRVGNEQFF.

This clonotype was seen many times. The rearrangement links TRBV4-2 to TRBJ2-5; 15 bases map to TRBD2. Germline V gene data show CDR1 as LGHNA and CDR2 as YNFKEQ. Trimming took 0 bases from V and 4 from J; bases not matched to a gene: 6. There are 18 residues in the CDR3. CDR3 nucleotides: TGTGCCAGCAGCCAAGAAGGACTAGCGGGAGGGCCAGGAGAGACCCAGTACTTC. Translation: CASSQEGLAGGPGETQYF.